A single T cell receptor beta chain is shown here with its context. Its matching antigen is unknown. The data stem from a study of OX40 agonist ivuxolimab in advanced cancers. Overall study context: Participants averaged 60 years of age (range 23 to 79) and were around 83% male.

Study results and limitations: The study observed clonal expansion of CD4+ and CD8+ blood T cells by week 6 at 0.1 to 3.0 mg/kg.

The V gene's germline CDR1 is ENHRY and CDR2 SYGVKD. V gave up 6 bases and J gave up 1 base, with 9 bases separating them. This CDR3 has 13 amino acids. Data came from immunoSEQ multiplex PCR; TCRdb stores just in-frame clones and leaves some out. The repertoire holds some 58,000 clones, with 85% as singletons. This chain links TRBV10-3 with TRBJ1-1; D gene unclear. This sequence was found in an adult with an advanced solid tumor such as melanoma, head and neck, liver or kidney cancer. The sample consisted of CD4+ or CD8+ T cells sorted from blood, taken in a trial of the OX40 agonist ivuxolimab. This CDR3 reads CAIRNSGNTEAFF. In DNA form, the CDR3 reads TGTGCCATCAGGAACTCGGGGAACACTGAAGCTTTCTTT.